The clone carrying this T cell receptor (beta chain) was observed a single time. Cohort 3 donors counted as recovered after two negative PCRs, clearance, or resolved symptoms. This specimen comes from a study of blood T cell repertoires in COVID-19. Study-wide context: Some COVID-19 samples were acute and others convalescent; all came from the United States, Italy and Spain. From T cells, B-cell-depleted T cells, or PBMCs came the material, which was cDNA or gDNA.

Original handling: Nucleated cell counts were estimated from reference gene primer amplification. This table comes from immunoSEQ multiplex PCR, and its TCRdb copy is limited to in-frame clones, with some not included. V and J calls and clone size follow that table, whereas D and trimming were derived from the DNA. Of around 500,000 clones in the sample, about nine tenths were seen once. CDR1 and CDR2 (germline): MNHEY, SVGAGI. The CDR3 is made up of 15 amino acids. The V segment lost 5 bases and the J segment 5 bases; nucleotides outside the gene matches: 7. The material sequenced was PBMCs or T cells enriched from blood (not recorded which). The chain uses TRBV6-5 and TRBJ2-3; 10 nucleotides agree with TRBD2. This sequence was found in a woman aged 55-69 years who had recovered from COVID-19. CDR3 amino acids: CASSPKRGGRDTQYF. The CDR3 region has the DNA TGTGCCAGCAGTCCCAAGCGGGGGGGCCGAGATACGCAGTATTTT.